This record concerns one T cell receptor (beta chain) sequence. The data stem from a study of Graves' ophthalmopathy and Graves' hyperthyroidism. Trimming took off 0 bases at V and 1 base at J, with 9 bases between the two ends. Germline V gene data show CDR1 as MGHRA and CDR2 as YSYEKL. The CDR3 sequence is 15 residues long. The authors amplified TCR beta CDR3 regions, and they did so from RNA transcripts for repertoire sequencing. A first-round RT-PCR used HTBI primers, followed by a second-round multiplex PCR. TCRdb recomputed calls from the multiplex PCR reads with MiXCR, one row per CDR3 protein. The table lists 200,000 to 300,000 distinct CDR3 sequences, about 47% of them singletons.

The sequence was collected from an adult man with Graves' ophthalmopathy. The chain recombines TRBV4-1 with TRBJ1-1; D gene unclear. The specimen was peripheral blood. CDR3 region: CASSQEDQKNTEAFF. The CDR3 coding sequence is TGCGCCAGCAGCCAAGAAGACCAGAAGAACACTGAAGCTTTCTTT.